The table lists the clone carrying this T cell receptor (beta chain) with many counts. Patients were excluded because of uncontrolled infection, other autoimmune disease, pregnancy or lactation. The CDR3 runs 17 residues. Germline V lookup: CDR1 SGHTA, CDR2 FQGNSA. V lost 2 bases, J lost 0 bases, and 8 bases stayed unmatched. This specimen comes from a study of T cells in Graves' hyperthyroidism and ophthalmopathy. The wider study: Peripheral blood sampling occurred at initial diagnosis, before any treatment.

Amplified TCR beta CDR3 regions came from RNA transcripts. An initial round of RT-PCR targeting the TCR CDR3 relied on the HTBI primer set. MiXCR, run by TCRdb on the multiplex PCR reads, gives a single entry per CDR3 protein. The data hold approximately 210,000 distinct CDR3 sequences, with 15% to 20% observed a single time. The clonotype comes from a man aged 45-65 years with Graves' hyperthyroidism. The sequenced sample consisted of blood. V is TRBV7-2 and J is TRBJ2-3; 7 nucleotides agree with TRBD2. CDR3 coding DNA: TGTGCCAGCAGCTTATCTTCTAGCGGTTCTAGCACAGATACGCAGTATTTT. Amino acids: CASSLSSSGSSTDTQYF.